Sequencing of this T cell receptor (beta chain) was carried out in a study of blood T cell repertoires in COVID-19. Study overall: Sites in the United States, Italy and Spain provided acute and convalescent COVID-19 samples. PBMCs, B-cell-depleted T cells, or T cells provided the cDNA or gDNA that made up the material.

CDR1 is SGHDN and CDR2 is FVKESK in the germline V gene. J lost 12 bases, V lost 3 bases, and 10 bases had no gene match. The CDR3 is 15 residues long. This clone was detected once. Authors' processing steps: How many nucleated cells were present was estimated from reference gene primer amplification. Assay used: immunoSEQ multiplex PCR; TCRdb lists only in-frame clones, some missing. The V and J calls and the clone size are those of that table, but D and trimming were determined from the DNA. Among tens of thousands of clones, roughly 78% were seen once, and the ten largest hold more than 4%. The source material was peripheral blood. This chain links TRBV14 with TRBJ2-5, with 13 positions matching TRBD2. The TCR was taken from a woman between 65 and 79 years old with acute or convalescent COVID-19. The CDR3 reads CASSQLGTSGEEKYF. In DNA form, the CDR3 reads TGTGCCAGCAGCCAGCTCGGGACTAGCGGGGAAGAGAAGTACTTC.